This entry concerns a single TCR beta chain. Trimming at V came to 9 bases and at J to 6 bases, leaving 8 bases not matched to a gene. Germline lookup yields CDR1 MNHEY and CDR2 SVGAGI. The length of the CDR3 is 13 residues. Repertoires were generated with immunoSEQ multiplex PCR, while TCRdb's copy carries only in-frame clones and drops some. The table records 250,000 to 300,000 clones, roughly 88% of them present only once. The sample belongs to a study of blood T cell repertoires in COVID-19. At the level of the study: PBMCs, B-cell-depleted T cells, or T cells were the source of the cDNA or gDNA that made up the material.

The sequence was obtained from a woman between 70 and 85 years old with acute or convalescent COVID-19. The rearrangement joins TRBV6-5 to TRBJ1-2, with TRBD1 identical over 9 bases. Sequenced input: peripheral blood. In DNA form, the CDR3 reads TGTGCCAGTAGGACAGGGGTCTCTCATGGCTACACCTTC. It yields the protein CASRTGVSHGYTF.